Shown below are 26 T cell receptor beta chains from a single sample sequenced in a study of blood T cells in healthy people across ages. A second PCR, run for about 7 to 11 cycles, used a sample-barcoded 5' primer plus a J-beta primer mix. TCRdb reprocessed the 5' RACE reads via MiXCR and lists one record per CDR3 protein. The sample has approximately 820,000 distinct CDR3 sequences; more than 40% are singletons. The specimen sequenced was blood. These receptors came from a man in his sixties in good health.

In its sample, this clonotype was seen once. V is TRBV7-2 and J is TRBJ2-1, with D perhaps TRBD1 (7 bases). The ends were cut back, 4 bases at V and 4 bases at J, with 17 bases in the middle. The CDR3 runs to 16 residues. CDR1 and CDR2 from the germline V gene are SGHTA and FQGNSA. CDR3 sequence: CASSSKGGQTYNEQFF. CDR3 DNA sequence: TGTGCCAGCAGCTCCAAGGGGGGACAGACATACAATGAGCAGTTCTTC.

The chain uses TRBV29-1 and TRBJ1-2, with D possibly matching TRBD1 (6 bases). The CDR3 loop spans 13 amino acids. Trimming stripped 4 bases from V and 2 bases from J, with 11 bases between. Germline lookup yields CDR1 SQVTM and CDR2 ANQGSEA. Written as DNA, the CDR3 is TGCAGCGTTGCGGGGGCCTGGAACTATGGCTACACCTTC. Residues: CSVAGAWNYGYTF.

In this sample, this clonotype turned up a few times. V and J are TRBV7-2 and TRBJ2-2, with D perhaps TRBD2 (5 bases). Germline V gene data show CDR1 as SGHTA and CDR2 as FQGNSA. The CDR3 consists of 15 residues. Trimming removed 1 base at V and 3 bases at J, with 9 bases between. The CDR3 DNA reads as TGTGCCAGCAGCTTAGGGCGGGCAGACACCGGGGAGCTGTTTTTT. It encodes CASSLGRADTGELFF.

The V and J genes are TRBV7-2 and TRBJ2-3; TRBD2 agrees at 7 bases. The V gene's germline CDR1 is SGHTA and CDR2 FQGNSA. After removal of 0 bases from V and 0 bases from J, the junction contained 6 bases not matched to a gene. The CDR3 runs 17 residues. CDR3 nucleotide sequence: TGTGCCAGCAGCTTAGCGTTGGGGGGGGGTAGCACAGATACGCAGTATTTT. Protein: CASSLALGGGSTDTQYF.

This clonotype was detected only a few times. This chain uses TRBV7-2 with TRBJ2-3; 12 bases align to TRBD2. Per germline, CDR1 SGHTA and CDR2 FQGNSA. The CDR3 has 17 residues. The J segment lost 4 bases and the V segment lost 4 bases, leaving 9 bases of the junction unmatched. CDR3 DNA: TGTGCCAGCAGCTCCCGACTAGCGGGGGTCACGCCAGATACGCAGTATTTT. Translated, it gives CASSSRLAGVTPDTQYF.

The chain carries TRBV6-2 or TRBV6-3 and TRBJ2-1; D unclear. Trimming removed 6 bases at V and 8 bases at J, with 17 bases between. The length of the CDR3 is 14 residues. The germline gives CDR1 MNHEY, CDR2 SVGEGT. The CDR3 DNA follows: TGTGCCAGCAGCTCCCCCCAGTCGGTGGATGAGCAGTTCTTC. It translates to CASSSPQSVDEQFF.

The CDR3 DNA is TGTGCCACCAGTGACTATGGACTAGCGGGGTTCAATGAGCAGTTCTTC. Amino acids: CATSDYGLAGFNEQFF. The V call is TRBV24-1, the J call TRBJ2-1; 12 bases line up with TRBD2. J was trimmed by 6 bases and V by 4 bases; bases with no gene match: 6. CDR1 and CDR2 from the germline V gene are KGHDR and SFDVKD. The CDR3 is made up of 16 amino acids.

This rearrangement joins TRBV5-6 to TRBJ1-1; 11 nucleotides line up with TRBD1. In germline, CDR1 is SGHDT, CDR2 YYEEEE. The CDR3 spans 14 residues. The V gene end was trimmed by 0 bases and the J gene end by 11 bases; junction bases not matched to a gene: 6. The CDR3 here is CASSLGTGGARAFF. In DNA form, the CDR3 reads TGTGCCAGCAGCTTGGGGACAGGGGGCGCCCGGGCTTTCTTT.

In its sample, this clonotype was seen a few times. V and J are TRBV28 and TRBJ2-4, with 12 bases identical to TRBD2. The ends lost 5 bases at V and 7 bases at J; junction bases unmatched: 9. This CDR3 has 16 amino acids. CDR1 MDHEN and CDR2 SYDVKM come from the germline V gene. In nucleotides, the CDR3 is TGTGCCAGCAGTCCCGGACTAGCGGGGATAGGCAACATTCAGTACTTC. This encodes CASSPGLAGIGNIQYF.

This clonotype was seen only a few times. The chain uses TRBV3-1 and TRBJ1-2, with no clear D. The germline gives CDR1 LGHDT, CDR2 YNNKEL (reference sequence). The CDR3 has 14 amino acids. The V end lost 1 base, the J end lost 4 bases, and 10 bases lay between the germline ends. CDR3 bases: TGTGCCAGCAGCCAAGGGGCTCGGAGCTATGGCTACACCTTC. This gives the protein CASSQGARSYGYTF.

In its sample, this clonotype was seen many times. This chain joins TRBV9 and TRBJ2-1, with TRBD2 matching 11 bases. The germline V gene has CDR1 SGDLS and CDR2 YYNGEE. J gave up 4 bases and V 3 bases, and 3 bases lay outside the gene matches. CDR3 length equals 15 residues. CDR3 bases: TGTGCCAGCAGCGCCCTAGCGGGGGGTTACAATGAGCAGTTCTTC. Amino acids: CASSALAGGYNEQFF.

The chain is built from TRBV29-1 and TRBJ2-3; 8 nucleotides align to TRBD2. The CDR3 has 15 residues. Germline V gene data show CDR1 as SQVTM and CDR2 as ANQGSEA. The J segment lost 2 bases and the V segment lost 4 bases, leaving 8 bases of the junction unmatched. The CDR3 coding sequence is TGCAGCGTTGCTCTACTAGCGGTATTCACAGATACGCAGTATTTT. Its translation: CSVALLAVFTDTQYF.

V and J are TRBV7-9 and TRBJ2-5; 13 bases are shared with TRBD2. V lost 5 bases, J lost 11 bases, and 14 bases stayed unmatched. Germline loops: CDR1 SEHNR, CDR2 FQNEAQ (reference sequence). The CDR3 is 16 amino acids. The CDR3 DNA sequence: TGTGCCAGCAGCCCGGGACTAGCGGGGTGGTTCAATGAGCAGTACTTC. Protein product: CASSPGLAGWFNEQYF.

This clonotype appeared many times. The J gene is TRBJ2-5, the V gene TRBV7-9, with D unclear. Germline-derived CDR1 and CDR2 are SEHNR and FQNEAQ (reference sequence). V shed 5 bases and J shed 4 bases, with 5 bases lying between them. The CDR3 runs to 11 residues. CDR3 sequence (DNA): TGTGCCAGCAGCGACCTAGAGACCCAGTACTTC. Its protein product is CASSDLETQYF.

This clonotype was detected a few times. This chain joins TRBV5-1 and TRBJ2-7, with 7 nucleotides matching TRBD1. The CDR3 has 15 amino acids. CDR1 and CDR2 from the germline V gene are SGHRS and YFSETQ. V dropped 4 bases and J dropped 1; count of bases not matched to a gene: 8. Here the CDR3 DNA reads TGCGCCAGCAGCCGAGAACAGGGGATGTCCTACGAGCAGTACTTC. It specifies CASSREQGMSYEQYF. Full variable domain (rest looked up from reference TRBV5-1 and TRBJ2-7): KAGVTQTPRYLIKTRGQQVTLSCSPISGHRSVSWYQQTPGQGLQFLFEYFSETQRNKGNFPGRFSGRQFSNSRSEMNVSTLELGDSALYLCASSREQGMSYEQYFGPGTRLTVT.

The V and J genes are TRBV4-2 and TRBJ2-1, with D possibly matching TRBD2 (6 bases). Per germline, CDR1 LGHNA and CDR2 YNFKEQ. The V gene lost 4 bases and the J gene lost 1 base, with 14 bases spanning the gap. CDR3 length equals 16 residues. The CDR3: CASSRTGTPSYNEQFF. The CDR3 DNA sequence: TGTGCCAGCAGCCGGACCGGGACTCCTTCCTACAATGAGCAGTTCTTC.

The chain is built from TRBV7-2 and TRBJ2-1, with D possibly matching TRBD2 (5 bases). Germline-derived CDR1 and CDR2 are SGHTA and FQGNSA. The CDR3 covers 13 residues. V was cut by 4 bases and J by 7 bases, with 11 bases left in between. CDR3: CASSYQLGNEQFF. The CDR3 region has the DNA TGTGCCAGCAGCTACCAACTAGGGAATGAGCAGTTCTTC. The full variable domain, with the rest looked up from reference TRBV7-2 and TRBJ2-1, is GAGVSQSPSNKVTEKGKDVELRCDPISGHTALYWYRQSLGQGLEFLIYFQGNSAPDKSGLPSDRFSAERTGGSVSTLTIQRTQQEDSAVYLCASSYQLGNEQFFGPGTRLTVL.

This clonotype appeared a few times. The chain joins TRBV29-1 to TRBJ2-1, with D perhaps matching TRBD2 (6 bases). The CDR3 covers 12 residues. CDR1 and CDR2 (germline): SQVTM, ANQGSEA. V lost 2 bases and J lost 7, with 9 bases in between. CDR3 protein: CSVERRGNEQFF. CDR3 nucleotides: TGCAGCGTTGAACGGCGGGGAAATGAGCAGTTCTTC.

V gene TRBV12-3 or TRBV12-4 combines with J gene TRBJ2-3, with D unclear. The V end was cut by 7 bases, the J end by 2 bases, with 7 bases between. CDR3 length: 12 amino acids. CDR3 bases: TGTGCCAGCACCGGCACCACAGATACGCAGTATTTT. Translation: CASTGTTDTQYF.

This chain's CDR3 is CATSETARTSGGETQYF. The CDR3 nucleotides are TGTGCCACCAGTGAAACAGCGAGGACTAGCGGGGGAGAGACCCAGTACTTC. The chain uses TRBV24-1 and TRBJ2-5; 13 bases agree with TRBD2. V was pared by 4 bases and J by 4 bases, with 8 bases of the junction left unmatched. The CDR3 sequence is 17 residues long. Germline V gives CDR1 KGHDR, CDR2 SFDVKD.

The rearrangement links TRBV27 to TRBJ2-5; D gene unclear. V shed 0 bases and J shed 5 bases, with 7 bases lying between them. The length of the CDR3 is 13 residues. The germline CDR1 and CDR2 sequences are MNHEY and SMNVEV (reference sequence). CDR3 amino acids: CASSLSVGETQYF. In DNA form, the CDR3 reads TGTGCCAGCAGTTTATCTGTGGGTGAGACCCAGTACTTC.

The rearrangement links TRBV6-2 or TRBV6-3 to TRBJ2-1, with D unresolved. The CDR3 spans 12 residues. Trimming stripped 2 bases from V and 3 bases from J, with 2 bases between. Germline CDR1 is MNHEY and CDR2 is SVGEGT. The CDR3 DNA is TGTGCCAGCAGTTACGTCTACAATGAGCAGTTCTTC. The encoded protein is CASSYVYNEQFF.

This clonotype was seen a handful of times. The chain carries TRBV6-2 or TRBV6-3 and TRBJ1-2, with D perhaps matching TRBD1 (5 bases). V lost 0 bases and J 1 base, leaving 15 bases between the germline ends. Germline V gene sequence: CDR1 MNHEY, CDR2 SVGEGT. This CDR3 has 17 residues. CDR3 in DNA: TGTGCCAGCAGTTACTCATTTACAGGAGCCCTTAACTATGGCTACACCTTC. It yields the protein CASSYSFTGALNYGYTF.

The chain has TRBV11-1 and TRBJ2-7, with D maybe TRBD1 (6 bases). The CDR3 length is 13 residues. V lost 5 bases to trimming and J lost 6 bases, with 14 bases between them. Germline V gene data show CDR1 as SGHAT and CDR2 as FQDESV (reference sequence). CDR3 protein: CASSVTGWGEQYF. The DNA of the CDR3 is TGTGCCAGCAGCGTGACAGGATGGGGCGAGCAGTACTTC.

Remarks on this clonotype: Since a much larger clone is just one base distant, this may be a read error. The chain is built from TRBV29-1 and TRBJ2-5; 8 bases agree with TRBD2. The end of the DNA fits TRBJ2-1 better, so the J call may be wrong. The CDR3 is 14 residues long. Per germline, CDR1 SQVTM and CDR2 ANQGSEA. CDR3 DNA sequence: TGCAGCGCCCCCCTGGGACTAGTTCAAGAGACCCAGTTCTTC. Protein product: CSAPLGLVQETQFF.

The J gene is TRBJ1-2, the V gene TRBV6-5; 7 bases line up with TRBD1. The V segment lost 4 bases and the J segment 5 bases; nucleotides outside the gene matches: 7. The CDR3 has 14 residues. CDR1 MNHEY and CDR2 SVGAGI come from the germline V gene. CDR3 sequence: CASSSPGQRYGYTF. CDR3 coding DNA: TGTGCCAGCAGTTCACCGGGACAGAGATATGGCTACACCTTC.